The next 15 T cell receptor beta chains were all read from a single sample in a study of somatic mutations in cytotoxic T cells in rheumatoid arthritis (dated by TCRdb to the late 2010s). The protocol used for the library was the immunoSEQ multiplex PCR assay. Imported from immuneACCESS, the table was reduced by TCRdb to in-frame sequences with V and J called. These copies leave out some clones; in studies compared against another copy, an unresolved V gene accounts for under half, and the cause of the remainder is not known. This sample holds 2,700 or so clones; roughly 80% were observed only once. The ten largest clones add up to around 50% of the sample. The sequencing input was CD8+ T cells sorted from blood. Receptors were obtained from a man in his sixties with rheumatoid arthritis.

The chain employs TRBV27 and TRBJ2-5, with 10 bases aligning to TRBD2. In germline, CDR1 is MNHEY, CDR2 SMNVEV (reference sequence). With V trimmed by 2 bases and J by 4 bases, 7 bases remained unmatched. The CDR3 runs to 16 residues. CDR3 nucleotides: TGTGCCAGCAGTTTAGGGGTAGCGGGGGGTCCAGAGACCCAGTACTTC. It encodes CASSLGVAGGPETQYF.

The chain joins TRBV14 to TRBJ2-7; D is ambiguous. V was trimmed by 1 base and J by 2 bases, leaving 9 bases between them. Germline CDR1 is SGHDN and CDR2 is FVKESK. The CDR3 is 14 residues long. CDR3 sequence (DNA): TGTGCCAGCAGCCAAGGGCAGGCAGCCTACGAGCAGTACTTC. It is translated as CASSQGQAAYEQYF.

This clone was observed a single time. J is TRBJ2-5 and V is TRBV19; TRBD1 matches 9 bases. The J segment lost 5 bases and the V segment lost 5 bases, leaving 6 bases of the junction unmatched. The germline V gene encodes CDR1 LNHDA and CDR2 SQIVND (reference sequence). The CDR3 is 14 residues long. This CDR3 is CASSGTGLTETQYF. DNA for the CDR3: TGTGCCAGTAGTGGGACAGGGCTAACTGAGACCCAGTACTTC.

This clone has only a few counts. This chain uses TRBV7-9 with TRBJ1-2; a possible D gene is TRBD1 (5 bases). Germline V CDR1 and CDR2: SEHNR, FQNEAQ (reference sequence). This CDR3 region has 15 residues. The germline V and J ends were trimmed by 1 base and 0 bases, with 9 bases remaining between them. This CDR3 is CASSLGQLTNYGYTF. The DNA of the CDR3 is TGTGCCAGCAGCTTAGGACAGCTTACTAACTATGGCTACACCTTC. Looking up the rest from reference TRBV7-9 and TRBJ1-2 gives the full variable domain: DTGVSQNPRHKITKRGQNVTFRCDPISEHNRLYWYRQTLGQGPEFLTYFQNEAQLEKSRLLSDRFSAERPKGSFSTLEIQRTEQGDSAMYLCASSLGQLTNYGYTFGSGTRLTVV.

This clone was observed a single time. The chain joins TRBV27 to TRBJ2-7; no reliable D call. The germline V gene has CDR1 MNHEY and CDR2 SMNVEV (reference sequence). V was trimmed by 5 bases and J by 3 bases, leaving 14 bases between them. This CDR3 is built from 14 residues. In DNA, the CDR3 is TGTGCCAGCAGTGAAGACTCGTCCCTCTACGAGCAGTACTTC. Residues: CASSEDSSLYEQYF.

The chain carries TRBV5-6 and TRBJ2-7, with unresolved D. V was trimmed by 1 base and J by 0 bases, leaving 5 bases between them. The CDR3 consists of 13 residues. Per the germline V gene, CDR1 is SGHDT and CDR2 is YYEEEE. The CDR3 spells CASSLFSSYEQYF. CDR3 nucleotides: TGTGCCAGCAGCTTGTTCAGCTCCTACGAGCAGTACTTC. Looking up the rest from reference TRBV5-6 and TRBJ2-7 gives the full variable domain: DAGVTQSPTHLIKTRGQQVTLRCSPKSGHDTVSWYQQALGQGPQFIFQYYEEEERQRGNFPDRFSGHQFPNYSSELNVNALLLGDSALYLCASSLFSSYEQYFGPGTRLTVT.

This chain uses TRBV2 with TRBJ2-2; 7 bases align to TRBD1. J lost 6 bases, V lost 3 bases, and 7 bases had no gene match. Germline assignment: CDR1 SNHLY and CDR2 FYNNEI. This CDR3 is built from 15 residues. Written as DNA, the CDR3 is TGTGCCAGCAGTGAGACAGGGTGGGGCGCCGGGGAGCTGTTTTTT. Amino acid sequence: CASSETGWGAGELFF.

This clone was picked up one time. This CDR3 is CASMQRGITDTQYF. The CDR3 region has the DNA TGCGCCAGCATGCAGCGGGGGATCACAGATACGCAGTATTTT. This rearrangement joins TRBV4-1 to TRBJ2-3, with 8 bases fitting TRBD2. V trimming: 7 bases; J trimming: 2 bases; junction bases outside the gene matches: 5. The CDR3 is 14 residues long. Germline CDR1 reads MGHRA; CDR2 reads YSYEKL.

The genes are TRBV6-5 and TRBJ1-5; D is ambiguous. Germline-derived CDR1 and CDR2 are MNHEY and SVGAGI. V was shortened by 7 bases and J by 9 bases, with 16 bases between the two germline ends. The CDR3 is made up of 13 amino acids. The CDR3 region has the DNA TGTGCCAGCATGTTTACGGTGGAGGGGCCCCAGCATTTT. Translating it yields CASMFTVEGPQHF.

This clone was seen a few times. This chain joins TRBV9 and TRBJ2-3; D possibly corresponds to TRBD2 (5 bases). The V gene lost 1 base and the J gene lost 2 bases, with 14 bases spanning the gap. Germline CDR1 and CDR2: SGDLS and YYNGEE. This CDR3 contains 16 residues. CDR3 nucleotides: TGTGCCAGCAGCGTACAAGAACGGGGATACACAGATACGCAGTATTTT. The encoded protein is CASSVQERGYTDTQYF.

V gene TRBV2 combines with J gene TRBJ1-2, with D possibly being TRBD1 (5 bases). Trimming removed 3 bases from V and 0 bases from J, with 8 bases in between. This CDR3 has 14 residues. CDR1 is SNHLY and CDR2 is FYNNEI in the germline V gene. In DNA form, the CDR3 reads TGTGCCAGCAGTGACAGGGCAGCTAACTATGGCTACACCTTC. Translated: CASSDRAANYGYTF.

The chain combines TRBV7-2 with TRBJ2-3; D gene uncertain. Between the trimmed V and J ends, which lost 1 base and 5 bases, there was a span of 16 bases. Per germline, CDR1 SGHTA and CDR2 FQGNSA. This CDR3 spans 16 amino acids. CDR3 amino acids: CASSLGGSFPLDTQYF. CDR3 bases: TGTGCCAGCAGCTTAGGAGGCAGCTTTCCGTTAGATACGCAGTATTTT.

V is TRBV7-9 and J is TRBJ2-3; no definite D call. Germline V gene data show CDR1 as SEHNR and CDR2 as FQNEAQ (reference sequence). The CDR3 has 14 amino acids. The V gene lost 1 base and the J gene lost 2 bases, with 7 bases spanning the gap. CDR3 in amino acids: CASSLGVATDTQYF. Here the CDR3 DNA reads TGTGCCAGCAGCTTAGGGGTAGCCACAGATACGCAGTATTTT.

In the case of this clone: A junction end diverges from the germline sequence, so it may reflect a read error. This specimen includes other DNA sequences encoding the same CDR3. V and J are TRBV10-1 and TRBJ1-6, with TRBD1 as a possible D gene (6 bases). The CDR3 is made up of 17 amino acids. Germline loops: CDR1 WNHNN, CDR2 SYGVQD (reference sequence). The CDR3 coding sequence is TGCGCCAGCAGCCCCTGGGACACTCGCTCCTATAATTCCCCCCTCCACTTT. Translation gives CASSPWDTRSYNSPLHF.

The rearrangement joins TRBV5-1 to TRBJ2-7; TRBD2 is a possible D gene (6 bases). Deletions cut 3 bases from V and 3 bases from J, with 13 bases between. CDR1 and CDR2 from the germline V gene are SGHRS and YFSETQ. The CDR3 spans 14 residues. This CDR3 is CASSWGGAVYEQYF. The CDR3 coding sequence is TGCGCCAGCAGCTGGGGCGGGGCAGTCTACGAGCAGTACTTC.